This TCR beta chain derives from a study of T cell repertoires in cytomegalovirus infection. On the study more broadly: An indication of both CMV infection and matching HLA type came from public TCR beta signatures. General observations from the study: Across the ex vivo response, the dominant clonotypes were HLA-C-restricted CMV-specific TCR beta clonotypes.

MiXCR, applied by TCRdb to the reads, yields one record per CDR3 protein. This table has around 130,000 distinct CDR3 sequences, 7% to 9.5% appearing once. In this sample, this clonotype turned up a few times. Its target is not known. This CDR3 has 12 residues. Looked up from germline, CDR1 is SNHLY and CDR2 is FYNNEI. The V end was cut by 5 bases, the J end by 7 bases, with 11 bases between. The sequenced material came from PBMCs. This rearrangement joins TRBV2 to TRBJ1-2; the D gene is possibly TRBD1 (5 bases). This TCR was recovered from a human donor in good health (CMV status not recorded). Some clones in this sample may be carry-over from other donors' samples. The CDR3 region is CASSQGLVGYTF. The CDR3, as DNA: TGTGCCAGCAGTCAGGGACTCGTTGGCTACACCTTC.